This T cell receptor (beta chain) derives from a study of control samples from healthy donors and cancer patients. The CDR3 runs 14 residues. The germline CDR1 and CDR2 sequences are MNHEY and SMNVEV (reference sequence). V lost 6 bases and J lost 5; bases outside the gene matches: 9. The data were produced by immunoSEQ multiplex PCR, yet TCRdb's version contains in-frame clones alone and is incomplete. This table holds about 95,000 clones, around 81% found once. V usage is TRBV27 and J usage is TRBJ1-2; the match to TRBD1 covers 7 bases. This sequence was found in a man in his thirties or forties in good health. Sequencing was carried out using blood. The CDR3 reads CASRQVTGFYGYTF. The CDR3 DNA follows: TGTGCCAGCAGACAAGTGACAGGGTTTTATGGCTACACCTTC.